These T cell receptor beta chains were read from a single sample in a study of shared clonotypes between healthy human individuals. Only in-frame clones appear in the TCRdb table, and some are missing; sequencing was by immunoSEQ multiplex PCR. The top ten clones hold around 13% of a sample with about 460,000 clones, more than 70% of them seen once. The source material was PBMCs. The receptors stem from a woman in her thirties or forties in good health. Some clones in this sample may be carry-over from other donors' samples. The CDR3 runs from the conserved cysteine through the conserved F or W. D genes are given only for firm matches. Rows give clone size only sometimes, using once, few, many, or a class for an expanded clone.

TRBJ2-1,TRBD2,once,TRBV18,TGTGCCAGCTCACCATCGACTAGCGGGAGGGGGGAGCAGTTCTTC,CASSPSTSGRGEQFF
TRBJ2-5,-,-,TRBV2,TGTGCCAGCAGTGTGGTGCCACAAGAGACCCAGTACTTC,CASSVVPQETQYF
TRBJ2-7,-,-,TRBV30,TGTGCCTGGAGTGTAGAAGGGTTACTTTACGAGCAGTACTTC,CAWSVEGLLYEQYF
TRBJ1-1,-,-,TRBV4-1,TGCGCCAGCAGCCGTTTTGGCAGCATGAACACTGAAGCTTTCTTT,CASSRFGSMNTEAFF
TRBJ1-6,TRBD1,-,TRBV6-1,TGTGCCAGCAGTGCCGCCAGGACAGGTGGGGTCTCACCCCTCCACTTT,CASSAARTGGVSPLHF
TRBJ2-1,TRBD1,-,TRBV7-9,TGTGCCAGCAGCACAGGGGTTTGGGGTGAGCAGTTCTTC,CASSTGVWGEQFF
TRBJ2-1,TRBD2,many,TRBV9,TGTGCCAGCAGCGTAGCGGGAGGGCGCTACAATGAGCAGTTCTTC,CASSVAGGRYNEQFF
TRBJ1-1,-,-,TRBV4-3,TGCGCCAGCAGCCAAGTGGGGCAGGGATGGACTGAAGCTTCCTTT,CASSQVGQGWTEASF
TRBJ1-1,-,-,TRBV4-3,TGCGCCAGCAGTAGCAGGGGAGGCACTGAAGCTTTCTTT,CASSSRGGTEAFF
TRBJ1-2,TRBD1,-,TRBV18,TGTGCCAGCTCACCAGTCCCGGGACAGGGGACCGGTGGCTACACCTTC,CASSPVPGQGTGGYTF
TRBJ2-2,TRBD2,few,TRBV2,TGTGCCAGCAGTCCTAGCGGGAGAGAGACCGGGGAGCTGTTTTTT,CASSPSGRETGELFF
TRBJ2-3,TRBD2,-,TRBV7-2,TGTGCCAGCAGCTTAGACTTAGCGGGACTTAGCACAGATACGCAGTATTTT,CASSLDLAGLSTDTQYF
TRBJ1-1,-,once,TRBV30,TGTGCCTCGTCGAGGGGCCAGATGAACACTGAAGCTTTCTTT,CASSRGQMNTEAFF
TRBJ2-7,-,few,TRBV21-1,TGTGCCAGCAGCAAACCTCCCTACGAGCAGTACTTC,CASSKPPYEQYF
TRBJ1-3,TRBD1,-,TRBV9,TGTGCCAGCAGCGTAGGTCAGGGGGCCCTCTCTGGAAACACCATATATTTT,CASSVGQGALSGNTIYF
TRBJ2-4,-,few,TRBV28,TGTGCCAGCAGTTTAAGTTCCAAAAACATTCAGTACTTC,CASSLSSKNIQYF
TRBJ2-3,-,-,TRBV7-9,TGTGCCAGCAGCCTAAAAGTCTACGGAACAAATACGCAGTATTTT,CASSLKVYGTNTQYF
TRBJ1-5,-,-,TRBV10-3,TGTGCCATCAGTGAACCGGGGAGCACCAATCAGCCCCAGCATTTT,CAISEPGSTNQPQHF